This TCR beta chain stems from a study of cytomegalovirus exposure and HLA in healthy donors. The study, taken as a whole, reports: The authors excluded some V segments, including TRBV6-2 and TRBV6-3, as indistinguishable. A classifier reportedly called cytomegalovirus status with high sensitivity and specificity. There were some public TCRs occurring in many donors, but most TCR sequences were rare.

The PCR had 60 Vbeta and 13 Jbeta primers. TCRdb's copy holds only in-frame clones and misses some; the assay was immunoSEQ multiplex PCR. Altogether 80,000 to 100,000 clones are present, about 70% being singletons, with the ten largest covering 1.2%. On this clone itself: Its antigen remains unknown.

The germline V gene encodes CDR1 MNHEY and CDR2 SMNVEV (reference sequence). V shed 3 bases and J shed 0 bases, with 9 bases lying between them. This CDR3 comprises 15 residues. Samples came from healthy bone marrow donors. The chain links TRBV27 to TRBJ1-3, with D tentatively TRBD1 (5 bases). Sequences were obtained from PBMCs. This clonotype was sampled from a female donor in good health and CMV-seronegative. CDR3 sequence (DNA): TGTGCCAGCAGTTTGACAGCCTTCTCTGGAAACACCATATATTTT. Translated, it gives CASSLTAFSGNTIYF.